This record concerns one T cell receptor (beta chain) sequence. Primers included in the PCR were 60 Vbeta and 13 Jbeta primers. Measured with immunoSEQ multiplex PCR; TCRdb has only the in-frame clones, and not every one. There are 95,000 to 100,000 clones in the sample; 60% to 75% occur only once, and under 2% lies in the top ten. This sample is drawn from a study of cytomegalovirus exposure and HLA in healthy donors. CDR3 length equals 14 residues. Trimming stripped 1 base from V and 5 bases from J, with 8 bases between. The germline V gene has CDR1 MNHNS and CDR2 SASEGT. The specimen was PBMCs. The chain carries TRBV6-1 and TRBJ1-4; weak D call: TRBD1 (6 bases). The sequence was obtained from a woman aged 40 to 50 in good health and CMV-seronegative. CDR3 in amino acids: CASSEGTVNEKLFF. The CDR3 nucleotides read TGTGCCAGCAGTGAAGGGACAGTAAATGAAAAACTGTTTTTT.